What follows is one T cell receptor beta chain and its context. The antigen remains unidentified. This specimen belongs to a study of shared clonotypes between healthy human individuals. Study-level background: A few men and two women, aged 18 to 49, were donors. CD8 memory received one plate per donor, CD8 naive two, CD4 memory three and CD4 naive three.

Every immunoSEQ plate was one replicate of a subset's evenly spread DNA. Assay: immunoSEQ multiplex PCR; the TCRdb copy retains only in-frame clones and omits some. Of a few million clones in the sample, roughly nine tenths are singletons; the top ten hold roughly 0.13%. Study-level results: In contrast to clonotypes shared by all four donors, non-shared clonotypes had lower generation probabilities.

V trimming: 10 bases; J trimming: 5 bases; junction bases outside the gene matches: 10. The germline V gene encodes CDR1 LNHDA and CDR2 SQIVND (reference sequence). This CDR3 is 13 amino acids long. Sequencing used naive CD4+ T cells sorted from blood. Subset described: CD45RA+ positively selected. This TCR was sampled from a young man in good health. This chain uses TRBV19 with TRBJ2-7, with 8 bases lining up with TRBD1. The CDR3 DNA follows: TGTGCCACCAGACCCGGGACAGGTCACGAGCAGTACTTC. Encoded protein: CATRPGTGHEQYF.